Listed below are T cell receptor beta chains from one sample, sequenced in a study of T-cell memory formation after mild COVID-19. MiXCR was run by TCRdb on the 5' RACE reads, yielding one entry per CDR3 protein. In the table there are some 290,000 distinct CDR3 sequences, 15% to 20% of which are singletons. Source material: PBMCs or a T cell subset sorted from them (not recorded which). The receptors shown here come from a man younger than 35 who had mild COVID-19 (a few samples of this study predate the infection). Cell type and time point are not known. Both conserved end residues are part of each CDR3. The order of the fields is V gene, J gene, clone size, D gene, CDR3 DNA, CDR3 protein. D genes are given only for firm matches. Only some rows state a clone size, as once, few, many or a class for expanded clones.

V: TRBV7-2
J: TRBJ1-2
size: many
D: TRBD1
DNA: TGTGCCAGCAGCATAACCGGGACAGGGTCAAGTGGCTACACCTTC
CDR3: CASSITGTGSSGYTF

V: TRBV27
J: TRBJ1-6
size: few
D: -
DNA: TGTGCCAGCAGTTTCCGACCAGTCCTGAATAATTCACCCCTCCACTTT
CDR3: CASSFRPVLNNSPLHF

V: TRBV5-6
J: TRBJ2-5
size: -
D: TRBD2
DNA: TGTGCCAGCAGCCGACCCGGGGCCAGCGGGGTGGGGAAGACCCAGTACTTC
CDR3: CASSRPGASGVGKTQYF

V: TRBV4-2
J: TRBJ2-7
size: many
D: -
DNA: TGTGCCAGCAGCCAAGATCTTCGGACGGGGGGCCAGTACTACGAGCAGTACTTC
CDR3: CASSQDLRTGGQYYEQYF

V: TRBV20-1
J: TRBJ2-7
size: few
D: TRBD2
DNA: TGCAGTGCTACCGGGACTAGCGGTACCTACGAGCAGTACTTC
CDR3: CSATGTSGTYEQYF

V: TRBV6-1
J: TRBJ1-1
size: few
D: -
DNA: TGTGCCAGCAGTGACCAGGGCCTTGAAGCTTTCTTT
CDR3: CASSDQGLEAFF

V: TRBV20-1
J: TRBJ2-7
size: few
D: -
DNA: TGCAGTGCTAGTCCGCCCAAGGGCGGGTACGAGCAGTACTTC
CDR3: CSASPPKGGYEQYF

V: TRBV7-2
J: TRBJ2-5
size: -
D: -
DNA: TGTGCCAGCACCCCCGTAGGGGCAAAGGGAGAGACCCAGTACTTC
CDR3: CASTPVGAKGETQYF

V: TRBV27
J: TRBJ1-6
size: -
D: -
DNA: TGTGCCAGCAGTTCCCTGGACGGGAGACTTTGGTCCTATAATTCACCCCTCCACTTT
CDR3: CASSSLDGRLWSYNSPLHF

V: TRBV18
J: TRBJ1-1
size: -
D: -
DNA: TGTGCCAGCTCCTTACCACCCCGCTGGGGAACAAGGCAGCCAGCTGAAGCTTTCTTT
CDR3: CASSLPPRWGTRQPAEAFF

V: TRBV12-3/TRBV12-4
J: TRBJ1-1
size: once
D: -
DNA: TGTGCCAGCAGGTCAGGTGATACTGAAGCTTTCTTT
CDR3: CASRSGDTEAFF

V: TRBV2
J: TRBJ1-1
size: few
D: -
DNA: TGTGCCAGCAGTGAAGAGGGTGTAGCTTTCTTT
CDR3: CASSEEGVAFF

V: TRBV20-1
J: TRBJ2-2
size: many
D: -
DNA: TGCAGTGCTAGAGATCCGTCCGGGAAGGCCGGGGAGCTGTTTTTT
CDR3: CSARDPSGKAGELFF

V: TRBV6-5
J: TRBJ2-2
size: few
D: -
DNA: TGTGCCAGCAGCTACCAGGGTCCCGGGGAGCTGTTTTTT
CDR3: CASSYQGPGELFF

V: TRBV12-3/TRBV12-4
J: TRBJ1-1
size: -
D: TRBD1
DNA: TGTGCCAGCAGTCACAGGGGAACTGAAGCTTTCTTT
CDR3: CASSHRGTEAFF

V: TRBV4-3
J: TRBJ2-3
size: -
D: TRBD2
DNA: TGCGCCAGCAGCCAAACTTCTAGCGGGGAGATCACAGATACGCAGTATTTT
CDR3: CASSQTSSGEITDTQYF

V: TRBV7-9
J: TRBJ1-2
size: -
D: -
DNA: TGTGCCAGCAGCTTAGAACCGAACAGGGCCGTACTTTATGGCTACACCTTC
CDR3: CASSLEPNRAVLYGYTF

V: TRBV6-1
J: TRBJ1-2
size: few
D: TRBD1
DNA: TGTGCCAGAACAGGGGAAGGCTATACCTTC
CDR3: CARTGEGYTF

V: TRBV5-1
J: TRBJ2-3
size: few
D: -
DNA: TGCGCCAGCAGCCCGAGGTCGGGGGAGGGCACAGATACGCAGTATTTT
CDR3: CASSPRSGEGTDTQYF

V: TRBV6-2/TRBV6-3
J: TRBJ2-5
size: few
D: -
DNA: TGTGCCAGCAGTTCTGCCAGTGGGAGGGAGACCCAGTACTTC
CDR3: CASSSASGRETQYF

V: TRBV7-9
J: TRBJ1-1
size: few
D: -
DNA: TGTGCCAGCAGCCGCTTTTTTACACGGACTGAGGCTTTCTTT
CDR3: CASSRFFTRTEAFF